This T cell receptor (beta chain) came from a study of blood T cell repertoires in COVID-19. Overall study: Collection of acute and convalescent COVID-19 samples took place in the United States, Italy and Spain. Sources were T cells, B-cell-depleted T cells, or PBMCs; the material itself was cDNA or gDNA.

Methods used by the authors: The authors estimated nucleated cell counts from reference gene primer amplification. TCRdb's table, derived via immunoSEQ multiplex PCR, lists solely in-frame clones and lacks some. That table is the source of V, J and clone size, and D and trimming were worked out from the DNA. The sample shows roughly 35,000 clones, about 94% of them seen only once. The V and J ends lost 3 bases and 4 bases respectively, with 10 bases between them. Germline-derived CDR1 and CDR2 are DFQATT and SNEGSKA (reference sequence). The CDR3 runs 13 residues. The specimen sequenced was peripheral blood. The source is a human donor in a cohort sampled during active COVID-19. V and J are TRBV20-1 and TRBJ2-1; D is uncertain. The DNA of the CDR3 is TGCAGTGCTAGTTCAGCAGGTTACAATGAGCAGTTCTTC. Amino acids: CSASSAGYNEQFF.